A single sample gave rise to the 7 T cell receptor beta chains below, sequenced in a study of T cell changes during pregnancy in multiple sclerosis. Profiled with immunoSEQ multiplex PCR; TCRdb holds only in-frame clones, not every one. The sample records approximately 100,000 clones, about 90% being singletons. The sample consisted of peripheral blood, taken in the second trimester of pregnancy. Source of these receptors: a female donor with multiple sclerosis, enrolled in a pregnancy study.

The genes are TRBV19 and TRBJ2-7, with a weak D call TRBD1 (5 bases). The V and J ends lost 3 bases and 2 bases respectively, with 11 bases between them. CDR3 size: 14 residues. Germline CDR1 and CDR2: LNHDA and SQIVND (reference sequence). The CDR3 DNA sequence: TGTGCCAGTAGTATCCAGGGCCTGGCCTACGAGCAGTACTTC. This gives the protein CASSIQGLAYEQYF.

The V gene is TRBV5-1, the J gene TRBJ1-2, with a possible D match to TRBD1 (6 bases). This CDR3 contains 14 residues. The germline V gene has CDR1 SGHRS and CDR2 YFSETQ. V was clipped by 1 base and J by 4 bases, with 11 bases between them. The CDR3 here is CASSLRAGAYGYTF. CDR3 nucleotides: TGCGCCAGCAGCTTGCGGGCAGGGGCCTATGGCTACACCTTC.

Only one count was recorded for this clone. The chain is built from TRBV7-2 and TRBJ2-5; 7 bases align to TRBD2. This CDR3 has 12 residues. Unmatched junction bases numbered 3, after V lost 5 bases and J lost 6 bases. Germline V gives CDR1 SGHTA, CDR2 FQGNSA. The CDR3 DNA sequence: TGTGCCAGCAGCCCGGGGGGAAAGACCCAGTACTTC. Its translation is CASSPGGKTQYF.

The chain employs TRBV30 and TRBJ2-1; 7 nucleotides line up with TRBD2. The CDR3 has 13 residues. Trimming at V came to 0 bases and at J to 10 bases, leaving 6 bases not matched to a gene. CDR1 and CDR2 from the germline V gene are GTSNPN and SVGIG (reference sequence). Here the CDR3 reads CAWSVPPGGEQFF. For the CDR3, the DNA is TGTGCCTGGAGTGTCCCTCCGGGAGGAGAGCAGTTCTTC.

V usage is TRBV29-1 and J usage is TRBJ1-1; D is perhaps TRBD1 (5 bases). The CDR3 extends over 12 amino acids. From germline, CDR1 is SQVTM and CDR2 ANQGSEA. The V end was cut by 7 bases, the J end by 1 base, with 10 bases between. The CDR3 DNA sequence: TGCAGCGCTCACAGGAGGAACACTGAAGCTTTCTTT. Its protein is CSAHRRNTEAFF.

V gene TRBV11-3 combines with J gene TRBJ2-3, with TRBD2 matching over 9 bases. After removal of 2 bases from V and 4 bases from J, the junction contained 19 bases not matched to a gene. Germline V gene lookup returns CDR1 SGHNT and CDR2 YENEEA. The CDR3 loop spans 20 amino acids. The CDR3 here is CASSLHDVPDPGLAADTQYF. For the CDR3, the DNA is TGTGCCAGCAGCTTACACGACGTCCCTGACCCGGGACTAGCTGCAGATACGCAGTATTTT.

The chain couples TRBV28 to TRBJ2-3, with 7 positions matching TRBD2. The CDR3 loop spans 14 amino acids. The germline V gene has CDR1 MDHEN and CDR2 SYDVKM. Trimming removed 8 bases from V and 0 bases from J; junction bases left unmatched: 5. The CDR3 loop is CASGLAGSTDTQYF. CDR3 sequence (DNA): TGTGCCAGCGGCTTAGCGGGTAGCACAGATACGCAGTATTTT. Full variable domain (rest looked up from reference TRBV28 and TRBJ2-3): DVKVTQSSRYLVKRTGEKVFLECVQDMDHENMFWYRQDPGLGLRLIYFSYDVKMKEKGDIPEGYSVSREKKERFSLILESASTNQTSMYLCASGLAGSTDTQYFGPGTRLTVL.